This T cell receptor (beta chain) was captured by sequencing in a study of human T cells and chemical hapten exposure. As for the study in general: Subjects had 2% DPC placed on approximately 2 cm by approximately 2 cm of upper inner arm skin for sensitization. Patients had diphenylcyclopropenone applied to the scalp weekly throughout the approximately 26-week study.

Individual cDNA molecules each carried unique molecular identifiers attached by the library. MiXCR was run by TCRdb on the RACE reads, yielding one entry per CDR3 protein. The sample includes about 380,000 distinct CDR3 sequences, less than 6.5% of them seen just once. Germline trimming cut 0 bases from V and 6 bases from J; bases unmatched to any gene: 13. Germline V gives CDR1 MNHEY, CDR2 SMNVEV (reference sequence). The length of the CDR3 is 18 residues. In the case of this clonotype: Antigen specificity is unknown.

Time point indicated: pre-sensitization, week 0. Treatment indicated: therapeutic diphenylcyclopropenone sensitization with weekly scalp DPC. Study-wide findings and caveats: In the PT1 data, expanded TCR counts showed a positive correlation with patch test score.

The sequenced sample was whole blood, obtained in connection with sensitization to the hapten diphenylcyclopropenone (DPC). The chain employs TRBV27 and TRBJ2-3; 9 nucleotides align to TRBD1. This TCR derives from a woman in her forties or fifties with alopecia areata. Some clones in this sample may be carry-over from other donors' samples. In DNA, the CDR3 is TGTGCCAGCAGTTTATCGCCGGGACAGGGAATCTCTATGGATACGCAGTATTTT. It codes for CASSLSPGQGISMDTQYF.